Shown below are 21 T cell receptor beta chains from a single sample sequenced in a study of Graves' ophthalmopathy and Graves' hyperthyroidism. As the template, RNA transcripts were used to amplify TCR beta CDR3 regions. Amplification began with first-round RT-PCR using HTBI primers, then second-round multiplex PCR was performed. In TCRdb, the multiplex PCR reads were re-called with MiXCR into one record per CDR3 protein. The sample comprises over a million distinct CDR3 sequences, about two fifths of which are singletons, and around 10% rests with the top ten. Sequenced material: peripheral blood or thyroid tissue (not recorded which). The receptors here all came from an adult man with Graves' hyperthyroidism.

In this sample, this clonotype turned up many times. The J gene is TRBJ2-7, the V gene TRBV7-2, with 9 bases that match TRBD1. V lost 4 bases, J lost 7 bases, and 17 bases stayed unmatched. The CDR3 length is 17 residues. Per the germline V gene, CDR1 is SGHTA and CDR2 is FQGNSA. The CDR3 coding sequence is TGTGCCAGCAGCTCCAGAATGACAGGGGGTTCAAAACGGGAGCAGTACTTC. Protein sequence: CASSSRMTGGSKREQYF.

The chain is built from TRBV25-1 and TRBJ1-2; 10 nucleotides agree with TRBD1. The V and J ends lost 7 bases and 7 bases, in that order; junction bases with no gene match: 3. CDR3 length equals 12 residues. Germline assignment: CDR1 MGHDK and CDR2 SYGVNS. CDR3 residues: CASKDRGAGYTF. CDR3 nucleotide sequence: TGTGCCAGCAAGGACAGGGGGGCTGGCTACACCTTC.

In regard to this clonotype: This likely comes from a read error, as the CDR3 has no conserved phenylalanine or tryptophan at its end. The DNA is left out, because the CDR3 cannot be placed on it with certainty; the CDR3 is given as TCRdb lists it. The V and J genes are TRBV6-5 and TRBJ2-7; no DNA check was done on the table's D call, TRBD2. The CDR3 adds up to 8 amino acids, both ends counted. Germline loops: CDR1 MNHEY, CDR2 SVGAGI. CDR3 sequence reads: CASSSRWT.

Of note for this clonotype: A junction boundary mismatches the germline segment, possibly from a read error. V gene TRBV20-1 combines with J gene TRBJ1-3; D not certain. Germline V gene data show CDR1 as DFQATT and CDR2 as SNEGSKA (reference sequence). The CDR3 spans 13 residues. The CDR3 DNA sequence: TGCAGTGCTACTGCAATCTCTGGAAGCACCATATATTTT. Amino acid sequence: CSATAISGSTIYF.

The sample holds many counts of this clonotype. The chain uses TRBV7-2 and TRBJ1-6; the D is unclear. Trimming removed 1 base at V and 8 bases at J, with 9 bases between. There are 14 residues in the CDR3. Germline CDR1 SGHTA, CDR2 FQGNSA. CDR3 coding DNA: TGTGCCAGCAGCTTAGAGTTCTGGGATTCACCCCTCCACTTT. Amino acid sequence: CASSLEFWDSPLHF.

J is TRBJ2-7 and V is TRBV20-1; 7 bases line up with TRBD2. Germline CDR1 DFQATT, CDR2 SNEGSKA (reference sequence). V lost 5 bases, J lost 2 bases, and 9 bases stayed unmatched. The length of the CDR3 is 14 residues. CDR3: CSAGTPGGAYEQYF. DNA of the CDR3: TGCAGTGCTGGGACGCCTGGGGGGGCCTACGAGCAGTACTTC.

Turning to this clonotype: The conserved closing phenylalanine or tryptophan is absent in this CDR3, likely reflecting a read error. The CDR3 is CASSQAVGGYTS. The CDR3 DNA reads as TGTGCCAGCAGCCAAGCCGTAGGGGGCTACACCTCC. This chain joins TRBV9 and TRBJ1-2; D is uncertain. V lost 4 bases to trimming and J lost 8 bases, with 12 bases between them. This CDR3 has 12 amino acids. The germline V gene has CDR1 SGDLS and CDR2 YYNGEE.

In DNA form, the CDR3 reads TGTGCCAGCAGCCCGGACACGAGGAGCTCCTATAATTCACCCCTCCACTTT. It yields the protein CASSPDTRSSYNSPLHF. The chain carries TRBV7-2 and TRBJ1-6; TRBD1 might be the D (5 bases). Trimming stripped 5 bases from V and 0 bases from J, with 14 bases between. The CDR3 runs 17 residues. Germline-derived CDR1 and CDR2 are SGHTA and FQGNSA. Using reference TRBV7-2 and TRBJ1-6 for the parts outside the CDR3, the full variable domain is GAGVSQSPSNKVTEKGKDVELRCDPISGHTALYWYRQSLGQGLEFLIYFQGNSAPDKSGLPSDRFSAERTGGSVSTLTIQRTQQEDSAVYLCASSPDTRSSYNSPLHFGNGTRLTVT.

This clonotype appeared a few times. This chain connects TRBV12-3 or TRBV12-4 to TRBJ1-5, with D unresolved. The CDR3 runs 16 residues. V lost 5 bases, J lost 0 bases, and 14 bases lay in between. Here the CDR3 DNA reads TGTGCCAGCAGTCCCTACCATGACATTAGCAATCAGCCCCAGCATTTT. It yields the protein CASSPYHDISNQPQHF.

With respect to this clonotype: A single base separates this from a much larger clone, so it may be a read error. V usage is TRBV2 and J usage is TRBJ1-4, with D hard to call. V was cut by 4 bases and J by 2 bases, with 8 bases left in between. Germline lookup yields CDR1 SNHLY and CDR2 FYNNEI. The CDR3 consists of 14 residues. The CDR3 is CASSAHPTNEKLFF. As DNA, the CDR3 is TGTGCCAGCAGTGCACACCCTACTAATGAAAAACTGTTTTTT.

Notes on this clonotype: One end of the junction does not line up with germline, which may come from a read error. J is TRBJ2-2 and V is TRBV7-6; a possible D gene is TRBD2 (6 bases). The germline gives CDR1 SGHVS, CDR2 FNYEAQ. The CDR3 totals 22 residues. The CDR3 sequence is CASSLFWFVWPGALPNTGGLFF. In nucleotides, the CDR3 is TGTGCCAGCAGCTTATTTTGGTTTGTTTGGCCCGGGGCCCTCCCGAACACCGGGGGGCTGTTTTTT. The complete variable domain, with remaining parts taken from reference TRBV7-6 and TRBJ2-2, reads GAGVSQSPRYKVTKRGQDVALRCDPISGHVSLYWYRQALGQGPEFLTYFNYEAQQDKSGLPNDRFSAERPEGSISTLTIQRTEQRDSAMYRCASSLFWFVWPGALPNTGGLFFGEGSRLTVL.

This clonotype was observed many times. The chain couples TRBV12-3 or TRBV12-4 to TRBJ1-5; 9 nucleotides agree with TRBD1. V was pared by 6 bases and J by 7 bases, with 13 bases of the junction left unmatched. CDR3 size: 16 residues. The CDR3 spells CASSPYPGQGYQPQHF. Written as DNA, the CDR3 is TGTGCCAGCAGCCCCTACCCGGGACAGGGATACCAGCCCCAGCATTTT.

Comment on this clonotype: Its ends do not fully match the called genes, so a read error is possible. The V gene is TRBV19, the J gene TRBJ2-7, with 11 bases fitting TRBD2. The CDR3 consists of 18 residues. CDR1 and CDR2 from the germline V gene are LNHDA and SQIVND (reference sequence). The CDR3, as DNA: TGTGCCAGTAGTTTAGAAACGCCCGGGACTAGCGGAGCCTACGAGCAGTACTTC. This gives the protein CASSLETPGTSGAYEQYF.

This clonotype was counted many times. The CDR3 is CASSPGGQGSDEQYF. CDR3 bases: TGTGCCAGCAGCCCGGGGGGACAGGGGTCCGACGAGCAGTACTTC. The chain combines TRBV5-8 with TRBJ2-7; 10 bases align to TRBD1. Germline V gene lookup returns CDR1 SGHTS and CDR2 YDEGEE. V trimming: 4 bases; J trimming: 5 bases; junction bases outside the gene matches: 9. This CDR3 comprises 15 residues.

V gene TRBV6-5 combines with J gene TRBJ1-5; TRBD1 aligns across 7 bases. Trimming at V came to 5 bases and at J to 9 bases, leaving 10 bases not matched to a gene. Per the germline V gene, CDR1 is MNHEY and CDR2 is SVGAGI. The CDR3 sequence is 14 residues long. CDR3 sequence: CASSQTGPVGPQHF. The CDR3 DNA reads TGTGCCAGCAGTCAGACAGGGCCGGTGGGGCCCCAGCATTTT.

This clonotype was found a few times. The chain couples TRBV7-3 to TRBJ1-2, with D unclear. The length of the CDR3 is 13 residues. CDR1 is SGHTA, CDR2 FQGTGA, per germline. Trimming removed 4 bases from V and 4 bases from J, with 10 bases in between. The CDR3 sequence: CASSSGEGYGYTF. DNA of the CDR3: TGTGCCAGCAGCTCCGGGGAGGGCTATGGCTACACCTTC.

This chain joins TRBV20-1 and TRBJ1-2; D ambiguous. This CDR3 is built from 11 residues. V lost 3 bases and J 7 bases, leaving 9 bases between the germline ends. Germline CDR1 reads DFQATT; CDR2 reads SNEGSKA (reference sequence). CDR3 protein: CSARGQAGYTF. The CDR3 DNA sequence: TGCAGTGCTAGGGGCCAGGCTGGCTACACCTTC.

J is TRBJ2-7 and V is TRBV9, with D possibly being TRBD2 (7 bases). The CDR3 extends over 15 amino acids. V dropped 5 bases and J dropped 0 bases, with 15 bases sitting between them. Germline CDR1 reads SGDLS; CDR2 reads YYNGEE. This CDR3 reads CASSLGGAPSYEQYF. Here the CDR3 DNA reads TGTGCCAGCAGTTTGGGGGGGGCTCCCTCCTACGAGCAGTACTTC. Looking up the rest from reference TRBV9 and TRBJ2-7 gives the full variable domain: DSGVTQTPKHLITATGQRVTLRCSPRSGDLSVYWYQQSLDQGLQFLIQYYNGEERAKGNILERFSAQQFPDLHSELNLSSLELGDSALYFCASSLGGAPSYEQYFGPGTRLTVT.

This clonotype was seen ten or more times. This chain uses TRBV7-8 with TRBJ2-7; D might be TRBD2 (6 bases). Deletions cut 3 bases from V and 7 bases from J, with 19 bases between. Germline assignment: CDR1 SGHVS and CDR2 FQNEAQ. CDR3 length: 15 amino acids. The CDR3 DNA sequence: TGTGCCAGCAGCTTGAGGGAGGCCGCAGGTATGGAGCAGTACTTC. Its protein product is CASSLREAAGMEQYF. Full variable domain (outside the CDR3, taken from reference TRBV7-8 and TRBJ2-7): GAGVSQSPRYKVAKRGQDVALRCDPISGHVSLFWYQQALGQGPEFLTYFQNEAQLDKSGLPSDRFFAERPEGSVSTLKIQRTQQEDSAVYLCASSLREAAGMEQYFGPGTRLTVT.

This clonotype was seen ten or more times. The chain has TRBV2 and TRBJ1-1; 8 nucleotides match TRBD1. The CDR3 contains 19 residues. Germline CDR1 SNHLY, CDR2 FYNNEI. V was clipped by 8 bases and J by 1 base; unmatched bases: 21. CDR3 in DNA: TGTGCCAGCCCCCAGGTTGCGTACAGGGGGTATACTTGGAACACTGAAGCTTTCTTT. It specifies CASPQVAYRGYTWNTEAFF.

This clonotype showed up just a few times. This rearrangement joins TRBV7-9 to TRBJ2-1; D gene unclear. Germline assignment: CDR1 SEHNR and CDR2 FQNEAQ (reference sequence). The CDR3 has 12 residues. V shed 5 bases and J shed 6 bases, with 8 bases lying between them. For the CDR3, the DNA is TGTGCCAGCAGCCCCGGGCTCAATGAGCAGTTCTTC. This sequence encodes CASSPGLNEQFF.